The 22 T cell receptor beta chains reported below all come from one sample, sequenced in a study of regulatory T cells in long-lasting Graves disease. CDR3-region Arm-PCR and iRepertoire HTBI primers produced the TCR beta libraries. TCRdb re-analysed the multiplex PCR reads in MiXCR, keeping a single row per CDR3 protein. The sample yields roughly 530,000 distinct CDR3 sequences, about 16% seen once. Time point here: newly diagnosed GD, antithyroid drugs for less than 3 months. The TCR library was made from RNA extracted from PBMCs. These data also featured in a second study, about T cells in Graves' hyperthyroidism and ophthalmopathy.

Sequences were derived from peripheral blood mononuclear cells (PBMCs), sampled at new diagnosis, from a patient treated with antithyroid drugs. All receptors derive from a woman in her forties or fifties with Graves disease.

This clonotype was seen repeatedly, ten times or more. Here the CDR3 DNA reads TGTGCCAGCAGACTTTCCGGCGAGCAGTACTTC. Protein: CASRLSGEQYF. The chain has TRBV2 and TRBJ2-7, with D uncertain. The ends were cut back, 6 bases at V and 6 bases at J, with 9 bases in the middle. CDR1 and CDR2 from the germline V gene are SNHLY and FYNNEI. This CDR3 comprises 11 residues.

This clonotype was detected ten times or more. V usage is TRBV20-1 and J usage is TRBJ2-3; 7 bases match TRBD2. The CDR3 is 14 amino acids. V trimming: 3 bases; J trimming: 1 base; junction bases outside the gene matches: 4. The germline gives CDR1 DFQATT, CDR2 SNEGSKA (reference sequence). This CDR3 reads CSASVAGGTDTQYF. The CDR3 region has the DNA TGCAGTGCTAGTGTGGCGGGAGGCACAGATACGCAGTATTTT.

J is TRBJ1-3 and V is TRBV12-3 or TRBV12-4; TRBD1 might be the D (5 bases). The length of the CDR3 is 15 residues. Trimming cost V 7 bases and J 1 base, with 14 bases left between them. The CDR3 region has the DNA TGTGCCAGCACCCGGGACGAGGAGTCTGGAAACACCATATATTTT. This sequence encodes CASTRDEESGNTIYF.

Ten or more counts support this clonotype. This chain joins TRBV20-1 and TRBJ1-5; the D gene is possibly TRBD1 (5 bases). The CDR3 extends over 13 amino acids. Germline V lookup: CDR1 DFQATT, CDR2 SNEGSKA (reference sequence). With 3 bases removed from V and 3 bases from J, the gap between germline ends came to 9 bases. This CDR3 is CSASLGTNQPQHF. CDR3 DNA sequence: TGCAGTGCTAGTTTGGGGACCAATCAGCCCCAGCATTTT.

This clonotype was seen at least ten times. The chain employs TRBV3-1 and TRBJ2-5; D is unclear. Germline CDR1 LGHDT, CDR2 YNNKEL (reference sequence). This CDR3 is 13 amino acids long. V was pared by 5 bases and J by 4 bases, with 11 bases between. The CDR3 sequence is CASSYVALETQYF. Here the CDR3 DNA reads TGTGCCAGCAGCTATGTGGCGTTAGAGACCCAGTACTTC.

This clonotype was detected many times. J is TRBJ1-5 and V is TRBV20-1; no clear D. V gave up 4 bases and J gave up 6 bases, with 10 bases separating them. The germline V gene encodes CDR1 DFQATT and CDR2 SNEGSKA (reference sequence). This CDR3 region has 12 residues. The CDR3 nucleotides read TGCAGTGCTATCCCTTTTGGTCAGCCCCAGCATTTT. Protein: CSAIPFGQPQHF.

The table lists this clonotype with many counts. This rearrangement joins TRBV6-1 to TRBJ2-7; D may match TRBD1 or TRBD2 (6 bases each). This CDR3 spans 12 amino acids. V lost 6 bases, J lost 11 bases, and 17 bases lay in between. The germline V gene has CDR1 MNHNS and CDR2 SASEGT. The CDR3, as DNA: TGTGCCAGCAGCCCATACGGACAGCGGGAGTACTTC. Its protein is CASSPYGQREYF.

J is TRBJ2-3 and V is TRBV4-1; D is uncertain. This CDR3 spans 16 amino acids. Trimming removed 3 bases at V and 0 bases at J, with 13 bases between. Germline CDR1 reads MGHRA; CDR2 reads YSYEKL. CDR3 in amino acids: CASSHVTTDSTDTQYF. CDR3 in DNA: TGCGCCAGCAGCCACGTTACCACCGATAGCACAGATACGCAGTATTTT.

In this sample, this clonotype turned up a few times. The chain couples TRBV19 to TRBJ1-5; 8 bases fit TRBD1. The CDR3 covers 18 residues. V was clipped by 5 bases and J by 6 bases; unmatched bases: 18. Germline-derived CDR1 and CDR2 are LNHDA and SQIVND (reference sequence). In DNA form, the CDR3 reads TGTGCCAGTAGTTTACCAGACAGGGGAAGGGGTAGCGGTCAGCCCCAGCATTTT. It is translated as CASSLPDRGRGSGQPQHF.

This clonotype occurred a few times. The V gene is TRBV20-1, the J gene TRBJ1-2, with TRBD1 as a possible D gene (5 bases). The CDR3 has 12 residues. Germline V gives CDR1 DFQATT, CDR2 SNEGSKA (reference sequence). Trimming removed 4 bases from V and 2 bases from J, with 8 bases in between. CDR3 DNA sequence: TGCAGTGCTATACCAGGGAACTATGGCTACACCTTC. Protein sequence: CSAIPGNYGYTF.

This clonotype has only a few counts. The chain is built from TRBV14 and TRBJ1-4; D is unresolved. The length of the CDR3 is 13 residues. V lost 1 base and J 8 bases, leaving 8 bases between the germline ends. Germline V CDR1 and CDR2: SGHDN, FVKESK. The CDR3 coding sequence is TGTGCCAGCAGCCAAGGGGCAGCAGAAAAACTGTTTTTT. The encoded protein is CASSQGAAEKLFF.

CDR3 region: CAWKGQSEAFF. Here the CDR3 DNA reads TGTGCCTGGAAGGGACAGAGTGAAGCTTTCTTT. The V call is TRBV30, the J call TRBJ1-1, with TRBD1 matching 7 bases. CDR1 GTSNPN and CDR2 SVGIG come from the germline V gene (reference sequence). This CDR3 spans 11 amino acids. V lost 4 bases and J lost 7; bases outside the gene matches: 3. Complete variable domain (other parts from reference TRBV30 and TRBJ1-1): SQTIHQWPATLVQPVGSPLSLECTVEGTSNPNLYWYRQAAGRGLQLLFYSVGIGQISSEVPQNLSASRPQDRQFILSSKKLLLSDSGFYLCAWKGQSEAFFGQGTRLTVV.

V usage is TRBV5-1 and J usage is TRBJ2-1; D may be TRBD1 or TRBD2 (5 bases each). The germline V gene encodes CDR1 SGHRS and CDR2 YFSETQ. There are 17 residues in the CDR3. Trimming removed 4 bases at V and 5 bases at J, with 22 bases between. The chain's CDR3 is CASSPRSLRDPNNEQFF. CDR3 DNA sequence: TGCGCCAGCAGCCCCCGGAGTCTTCGGGACCCCAACAATGAGCAGTTCTTC.

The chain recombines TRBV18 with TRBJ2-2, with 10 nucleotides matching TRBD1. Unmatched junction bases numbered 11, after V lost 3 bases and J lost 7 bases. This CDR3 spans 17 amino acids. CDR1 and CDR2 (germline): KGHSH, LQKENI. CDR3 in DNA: TGTGCCAGCTCACCCACCCTGACAGGGGGCACCATCGGGGAGCTGTTTTTT. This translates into CASSPTLTGGTIGELFF.

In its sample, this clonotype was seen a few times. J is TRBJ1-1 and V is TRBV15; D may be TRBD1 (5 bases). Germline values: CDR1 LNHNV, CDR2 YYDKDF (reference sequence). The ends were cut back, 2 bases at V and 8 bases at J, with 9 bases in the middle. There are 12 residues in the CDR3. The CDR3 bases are TGTGCCACCAGCAGACCGGGGGGAGAAGCTTTCTTT. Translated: CATSRPGGEAFF.

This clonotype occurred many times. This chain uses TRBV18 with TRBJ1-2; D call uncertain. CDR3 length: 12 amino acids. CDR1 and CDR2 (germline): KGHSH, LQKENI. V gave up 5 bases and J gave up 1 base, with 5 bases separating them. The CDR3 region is CASSDNNYGYTF. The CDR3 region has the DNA TGTGCCAGCTCAGACAATAACTATGGCTACACCTTC. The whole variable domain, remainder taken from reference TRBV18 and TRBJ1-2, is NAGVMQNPRHLVRRRGQEARLRCSPMKGHSHVYWYRQLPEEGLKFMVYLQKENIIDESGMPKERFSAEFPKEGPSILRIQQVVRGDSAAYFCASSDNNYGYTFGSGTRLTVV.

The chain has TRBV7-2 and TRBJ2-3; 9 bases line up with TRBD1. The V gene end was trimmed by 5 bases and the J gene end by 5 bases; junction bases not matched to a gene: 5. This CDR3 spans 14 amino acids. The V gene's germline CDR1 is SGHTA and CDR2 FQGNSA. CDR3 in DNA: TGTGCCAGCAGCCCCGACAGGGGGGGAGATACGCAGTATTTT. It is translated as CASSPDRGGDTQYF. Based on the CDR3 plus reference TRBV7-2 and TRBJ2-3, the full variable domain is GAGVSQSPSNKVTEKGKDVELRCDPISGHTALYWYRQSLGQGLEFLIYFQGNSAPDKSGLPSDRFSAERTGGSVSTLTIQRTQQEDSAVYLCASSPDRGGDTQYFGPGTRLTVL.

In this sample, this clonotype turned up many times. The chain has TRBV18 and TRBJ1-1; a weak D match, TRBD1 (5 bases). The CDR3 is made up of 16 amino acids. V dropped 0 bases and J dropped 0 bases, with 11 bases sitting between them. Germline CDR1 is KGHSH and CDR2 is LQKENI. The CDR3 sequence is CASSPPMGTVNTEAFF. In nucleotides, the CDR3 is TGTGCCAGCTCACCACCGATGGGGACGGTGAACACTGAAGCTTTCTTT. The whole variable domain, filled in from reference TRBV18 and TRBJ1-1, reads NAGVMQNPRHLVRRRGQEARLRCSPMKGHSHVYWYRQLPEEGLKFMVYLQKENIIDESGMPKERFSAEFPKEGPSILRIQQVVRGDSAAYFCASSPPMGTVNTEAFFGQGTRLTVV.

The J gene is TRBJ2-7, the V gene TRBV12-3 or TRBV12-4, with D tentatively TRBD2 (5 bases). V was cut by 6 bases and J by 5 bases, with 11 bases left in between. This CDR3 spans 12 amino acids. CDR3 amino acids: CASRSDGDEQYF. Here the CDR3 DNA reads TGTGCCAGCAGGTCGGACGGGGACGAGCAGTACTTC.

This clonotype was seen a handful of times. The chain's CDR3 is CASSLDAGGTGELFF. DNA for the CDR3: TGTGCCAGCAGCTTAGACGCAGGGGGCACCGGGGAGCTGTTTTTT. The chain couples TRBV11-2 to TRBJ2-2, with 7 nucleotides matching TRBD1. Germline V lookup: CDR1 SGHAT, CDR2 FQNNGV. With 0 bases clipped from V and 4 bases from J, the junction kept 2 bases outside the gene matches. This CDR3 is built from 15 residues.

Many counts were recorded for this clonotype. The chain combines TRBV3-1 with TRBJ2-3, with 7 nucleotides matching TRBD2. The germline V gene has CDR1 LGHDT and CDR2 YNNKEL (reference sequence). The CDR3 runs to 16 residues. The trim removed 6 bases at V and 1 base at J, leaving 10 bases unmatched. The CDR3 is CASSLIRGDGTDTQYF. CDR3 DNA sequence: TGTGCCAGCAGTCTAATTCGGGGGGATGGCACAGATACGCAGTATTTT.

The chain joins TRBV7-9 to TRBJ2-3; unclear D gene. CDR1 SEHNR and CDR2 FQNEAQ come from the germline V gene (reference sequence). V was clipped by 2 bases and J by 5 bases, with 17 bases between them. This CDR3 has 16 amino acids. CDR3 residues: CASSLKSHPARDTQYF. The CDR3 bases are TGTGCCAGCAGCTTAAAGTCCCACCCAGCGCGAGATACGCAGTATTTT.